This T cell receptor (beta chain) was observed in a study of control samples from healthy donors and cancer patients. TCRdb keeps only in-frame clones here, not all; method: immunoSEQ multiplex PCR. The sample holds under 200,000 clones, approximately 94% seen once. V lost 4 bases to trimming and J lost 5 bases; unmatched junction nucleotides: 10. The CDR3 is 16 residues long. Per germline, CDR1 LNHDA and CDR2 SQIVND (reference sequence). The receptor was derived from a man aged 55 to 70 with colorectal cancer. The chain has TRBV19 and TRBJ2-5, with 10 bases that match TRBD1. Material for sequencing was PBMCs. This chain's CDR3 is CASSTTGTGVGETQYF. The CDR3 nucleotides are TGTGCCAGTAGTACAACCGGGACAGGGGTCGGGGAGACCCAGTACTTC.